This entry describes one T cell receptor (beta chain). Its cognate antigen has yet to be identified. Within one base of it there is no much larger clone, and no base qualities were kept. There are 14 amino acids in the CDR3, from cysteine to phenylalanine inclusive. CDR3 DNA only is kept here, 42 bases in frame from base 1. Trimming at the junction amounts to 3 bases on V and 2 bases on J, and the germline ends lie 8 bases apart. In the germline V gene, CDR1 corresponds to SGDLS and CDR2 to YYNGEE. This entry comes from a study of blood T cell repertoires in COVID-19 (dated by TCRdb to the early 2020s). A note on the overall study: Samples from collaborators originated in the United States, Italy and Spain and spanned both the acute and convalescent phases of COVID-19. The material from the prospective study consisted of cDNA or gDNA derived from T cells, B-cell-depleted T cells, or PBMCs. Deeply sampled blood TCRbeta repertoires from subjects exposed to, actively infected with, or recovered from COVID-19 were included in the dataset. The repertoires were released in a freely available public database intended as a resource for research on the immune response to SARS-CoV-2. The samples were drawn from the first 160 participants of the ongoing ImmuneRACE study and from 1,254 subjects provided by 6 global collaborators. Nearly every sample came with metadata listing a de-identified subject ID, COVID-19 status, age in years and sex. Where available, HLA class I and class II types were obtained from metadata supplied by the sample provider rather than from assay-based typing.

At one collaborating source in Seattle, patients were enrolled during active infection and were followed longitudinally through the course of disease. The collaborating institutions used their own protocols to collect whole blood in K2EDTA tubes. For TCRbeta analysis, collaborators shipped samples in one of three forms: frozen whole blood, isolated PBMCs, or DNA extracted from either of those sample types. The immunoSEQ Assay, a bias-controlled multiplex PCR, was used to amplify TCRbeta CDR3 regions from genomic DNA. In the authors' own workflow: The number of nucleated cells in each sample was estimated from the amplification of reference gene primers within the assay. To quantify the absolute abundance of each unique TCRbeta CDR3 rearrangement, sequence reads were collapsed and filtered. For each sample, productive Simpson clonality was calculated by taking the square root of Simpson's diversity index across productive rearrangements. What TCRdb holds here is the immuneACCESS table cut down to in-frame rearrangements. Part of the clones is not present; checked against another copy, under half of the missing clones reflect an unresolved V gene, and the others are unexplained. V and J calls and clone size come straight from that table; D and trimming were deduced from the DNA. Across this sample there are about 49,000 clones, with 87% seen only once. The ten largest clones add up to 2.1% of the sample.

Study-wide findings and limitations: The quantity of clinical and demographic metadata differed by source and by participant and was supplied without curation.

The clonotype originates from a woman older than 75 with COVID-19, enrolled during active disease. The sequence is built from TRBV9 and TRBJ1-4, and perhaps TRBD1 as D gene, on 5 matching bases. The specimen sequenced was peripheral blood. This receptor has the CDR3 CASSAGDTNEKLFF. The DNA sequence is given as TGTGCCAGCAGCGCGGGGGATACTAATGAAAAACTGTTTTTT.